This entry features one TCR beta chain sequence. The clone's antigen remains unknown. The read stops 3 residues short of the end of the CDR3; the missing end is completed from the germline J gene. Every participant had a single incident cervical HPV16 infection, and women with prevalent HPV16 infections were excluded. Cervical HPV DNA was detected with MY09/MY11 PCR, and genotyping was done with dot-blot hybridization. Fifteen mL of heparinized blood were centrifuged, and the buffy coat was split into aliquots, frozen at -30 degrees C, and then kept at -80 degrees C. Genomic DNA was extracted from buffy coat specimens using QIAGEN kits. V and J are trimmed by 7 bases and 5 bases, and the gene matches miss 8 bases of the junction. The CDR3 runs 14 amino acids, cysteine and phenylalanine included. The 33 bases shown cover part of the CDR3, and their frame starts at base 1. The entry originates in a study of T cells in women clearing cervical HPV infection (dated by TCRdb to the late 2010s). In terms of the full investigation: The cases were over 20 women with histologically confirmed HPV16-related CIN3 or worse, and 2 of these cases were invasive cancers. The 20 to 25 controls were women who cleared a single incident HPV16 infection within 12 months without developing precancer or cancer. Blood from cases was drawn at the visit where the lesion was first identified, while blood from controls was drawn once the infection was no longer detected. Among cases, blood sampling occurred a median of about 150 days after lesion detection, with an interquartile range of roughly 85 to 200 days. Since HLA typing was available for only a few women, HLA type could not be ruled out as a confounder. The exploratory proof-of-principle case-control study was nested within the Guanacaste HPV Natural History Study in Costa Rica and compared TCR repertoires across cervical HPV16 outcomes. Cases were matched to controls by age within five years and by the year the sample was collected. Cases had a median age of roughly 35 years compared with 38 to 40 for controls, and baseline characteristics showed no significant differences between the groups. The parent cohort enrolled around 9,800 women aged 18 or older in Guanacaste, Costa Rica, during about 1992 to 1994 and followed them for more than 6 years. Quality controls consisted of five blinded duplicates per group, for a total of about 60 samples made up of approximately 50 participants and some 10 replicates. Findings and caveats that apply to the study as a whole: Random forest classifiers that combined richness and V gene abundances separated cases from controls with an estimated AUC of about 0.8. TCR repertoire richness was significantly higher in CIN3+ cases than in controls across sequencing depths, while evenness did not differ. Whether associations preceded infection or resulted from infection could not be shown with the cross-sectional design, and effector/memory subsets and HPV-specific T cells were not isolated. Lower TRBV6-7 relative abundance was observed in cases than in controls (around 0.11% versus 0.15%; Bonferroni P = 0.0008). Because the number of T cells per sample was unknown, the richness differences could reflect varying T-cell content rather than repertoire biology.

The immunoSEQ assay used multiplex PCR to amplify TCR beta CDR3 regions from an average of approximately 1,300 ng of genomic DNA per sample. The assay corrected primer bias using a complete synthetic TCR repertoire to establish an amplification baseline. Amplicons were sequenced on the Illumina platform. The source study handled its data this way. Sequences were error-corrected by clustering with frequency ratios and a modified nearest-neighbor algorithm, then analyzed in the immunoSEQ Analyzer with IMGT gene definitions. At each rarefaction depth, TCR richness and evenness were averaged over 20 rarefaction repeats, and samples with fewer sequences than the depth were excluded. Wilcoxon rank sum tests with FDR correction were used to compare V, D and J gene relative abundances between the groups. Blinded duplicates gave an intraclass correlation of under 97% for TCR richness and an average of approximately 83% across about 65 gene segments. TCRdb stores this immuneACCESS table with in-frame sequences only. Part of the clones is absent; in the studies checked, under half of the shortfall reflects unresolved V genes, and no reason is known for the rest. That table supplies the V and J calls and clone size; D and trimming were determined from the DNA. This sample's records show approximately 39,000 clones. Approximately 3.7% of the sample rests with the top ten.

The sample was blood buffy coat. This sequence uses TRBV12-3 or TRBV12-4 and TRBJ1-2; TRBD1 aligns with 9 central bases. This receptor was obtained from a woman aged 18-70 years with a cervical HPV16 infection that either progressed to CIN3+ or cleared (not recorded which). The encoded CDR3 is CASTGTGGGYGYTF. The CDR3 bases that were read are TGTGCCAGCACAGGAACAGGGGGCGGGTATGGC.